The present T cell receptor beta chain was sequenced within a study of PD-L1 blockade in urothelial cancer. Background on the study: At some point between 2013 and 2015 therapy began: atezolizumab 1,200 mg intravenously every 3 weeks. Enrolled patients had been treated previously with 0 to 3 chemotherapy regimens. Blood gave a median approximately 130,000 T cells.

Method: immunoSEQ multiplex PCR; TCRdb's copy keeps in-frame clones and lacks some. There are 80,000 to 100,000 clones in the sample; 82% occur only once, and 8% to 10% lies in the top ten. Findings and caveats of the study: Tumor-associated clones in blood expanded more at 3 weeks in durable-benefit patients.

For this clone: What it binds is not known.

This sequence originates from a man aged 65 to 85 with urothelial cancer. Sequenced material: PBMCs, taken around atezolizumab (anti-PD-L1) treatment.

The CDR3 here is CASSVAGGGETQYF. The CDR3, as DNA: TGTGCCAGCAGCGTAGCAGGGGGTGGGGAGACCCAGTACTTC. The chain links TRBV9 to TRBJ2-5; TRBD1 matches 7 bases. Germline V gene sequence: CDR1 SGDLS, CDR2 YYNGEE. V trimming: 0 bases; J trimming: 5 bases; junction bases outside the gene matches: 4. The CDR3 runs 14 residues.